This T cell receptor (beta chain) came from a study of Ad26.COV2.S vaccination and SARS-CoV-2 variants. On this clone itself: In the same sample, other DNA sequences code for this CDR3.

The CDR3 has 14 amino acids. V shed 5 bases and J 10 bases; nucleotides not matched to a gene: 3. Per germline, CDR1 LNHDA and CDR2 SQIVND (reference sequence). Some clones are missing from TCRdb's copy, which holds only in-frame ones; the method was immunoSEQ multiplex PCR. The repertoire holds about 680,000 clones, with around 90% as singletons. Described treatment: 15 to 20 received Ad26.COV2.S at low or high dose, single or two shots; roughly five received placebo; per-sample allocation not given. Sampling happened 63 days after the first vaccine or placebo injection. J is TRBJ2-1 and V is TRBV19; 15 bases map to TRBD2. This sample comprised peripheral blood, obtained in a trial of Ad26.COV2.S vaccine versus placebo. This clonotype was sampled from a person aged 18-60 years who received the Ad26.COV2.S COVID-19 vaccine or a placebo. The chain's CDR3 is CASSAGLAGGEQFF. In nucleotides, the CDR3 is TGTGCCAGTAGTGCGGGACTAGCGGGAGGAGAGCAGTTCTTC.